A selection of T cell receptor beta chains follows, all from one sample in a study of T-cell reconstitution after alpha-beta-depleted transplantation in children. MiXCR, run by TCRdb on the PCR reads, gives a single entry per CDR3 protein. The data contain around 530,000 distinct CDR3 sequences, approximately 30% of them singletons. Specimen: PBMCs from the stem cell graft donor, collected from the stem cell graft. The source of these receptors is a human donor who donated a stem cell graft to a child with aplastic anemia. Each CDR3 is given with its conserved first and last residue. Fields, in order: J gene, D gene, clone size, V gene, CDR3 DNA, CDR3 protein. A D gene is named only where the DNA matches it firmly. Only some rows state a clone size, as once, few, many or a class for expanded clones.

J gene: TRBJ2-1
D gene: .
clone size: .
V gene: TRBV11-3
CDR3 DNA: TGTGCCAGCAGCGCCGCATCTGAGCAGTTCTTC
CDR3 protein: CASSAASEQFF

J gene: TRBJ1-1
D gene: .
clone size: few
V gene: TRBV9
CDR3 DNA: TGTGCCAGCAGCGCGGCCAGAGCCACTGAAGCTTTCTTT
CDR3 protein: CASSAARATEAFF

J gene: TRBJ1-5
D gene: .
clone size: .
V gene: TRBV20-1
CDR3 DNA: TGCAGTGCTAGAGGGGCCAATCAGCCCCAGCATTTT
CDR3 protein: CSARGANQPQHF

J gene: TRBJ2-5
D gene: TRBD2
clone size: few
V gene: TRBV4-1
CDR3 DNA: TGCGCCAGCAGCCCTAATCTACTAGCGGCGGAGACCCAGTACTTC
CDR3 protein: CASSPNLLAAETQYF

J gene: TRBJ2-1
D gene: TRBD2
clone size: .
V gene: TRBV4-2
CDR3 DNA: TGTGCCAGCAGCCAAGATTCTAGCGGGAGAGGCAATGAGCAGTTCTTC
CDR3 protein: CASSQDSSGRGNEQFF

J gene: TRBJ2-3
D gene: .
clone size: .
V gene: TRBV15
CDR3 DNA: TGTGCCACCCGTCTAAAGGGATCAACGACAGATACGCAGTATTTT
CDR3 protein: CATRLKGSTTDTQYF

J gene: TRBJ2-7
D gene: .
clone size: .
V gene: TRBV20-1
CDR3 DNA: TGCAGTGCTAGAGATCATGCAGGGTGGGGCGAGCAGTACTTC
CDR3 protein: CSARDHAGWGEQYF

J gene: TRBJ2-3
D gene: TRBD1
clone size: .
V gene: TRBV6-2/TRBV6-3
CDR3 DNA: TGTGCCAGCAGTTACCGAGGGACAGCCTTCACAGATACGCAGTATTTT
CDR3 protein: CASSYRGTAFTDTQYF

J gene: TRBJ2-3
D gene: TRBD2
clone size: .
V gene: TRBV4-2
CDR3 DNA: TGTGCCAGCAGCCCTACTAGCGGGAGCTCAGATACGCAGTATTTT
CDR3 protein: CASSPTSGSSDTQYF

J gene: TRBJ2-2
D gene: TRBD2
clone size: few
V gene: TRBV24-1
CDR3 DNA: TGTGCCACCAGTCCGGGACTAGCGGGAGAGGGTTACACCGGGGAGCTGTTTTTT
CDR3 protein: CATSPGLAGEGYTGELFF

J gene: TRBJ2-3
D gene: TRBD2
clone size: .
V gene: TRBV6-2/TRBV6-3
CDR3 DNA: TGTGCCAGCAGTTACCACAGGTCGACTAGCGGGAGGGCGACAGATACGCAGTATTTT
CDR3 protein: CASSYHRSTSGRATDTQYF

J gene: TRBJ2-2
D gene: .
clone size: .
V gene: TRBV9
CDR3 DNA: TGTGCCAGCAGCGTAGTTGGGCAGGGTCTCACCGGGGAGCTGTTTTTT
CDR3 protein: CASSVVGQGLTGELFF

J gene: TRBJ2-5
D gene: TRBD2
clone size: few
V gene: TRBV7-8
CDR3 DNA: TGTGCCAGCAGCTACGGGGGACTAGCAAAGGGGACCCAGTACTTC
CDR3 protein: CASSYGGLAKGTQYF

J gene: TRBJ2-5
D gene: TRBD2
clone size: many
V gene: TRBV5-1
CDR3 DNA: TGCGCCAGCAGCTTGGCGCTAGCGGGAGGGCCCCAAGAGACCCAGTACTTC
CDR3 protein: CASSLALAGGPQETQYF

J gene: TRBJ2-7
D gene: TRBD1
clone size: .
V gene: TRBV18
CDR3 DNA: TGTGCCAGCTCAGAGATGGGGACAGTATCCTACGAGCAGTACTTC
CDR3 protein: CASSEMGTVSYEQYF

J gene: TRBJ2-3
D gene: .
clone size: .
V gene: TRBV7-2
CDR3 DNA: TGTGCCAGCAGCTGGGTATTTGCGGACTTCTTAGATACGCAGTATTTT
CDR3 protein: CASSWVFADFLDTQYF

J gene: TRBJ1-5
D gene: TRBD1
clone size: .
V gene: TRBV10-2
CDR3 DNA: TGCGCCACTAACGACAGGGCCCCTCAGCCCCAGCATTTT
CDR3 protein: CATNDRAPQPQHF

J gene: TRBJ1-1
D gene: .
clone size: few
V gene: TRBV7-8
CDR3 DNA: TGTGCCAGCAGCCCCCATCCCAAAGTAGGTGAAGCTTTCTTT
CDR3 protein: CASSPHPKVGEAFF

J gene: TRBJ2-7
D gene: TRBD2
clone size: few
V gene: TRBV4-2
CDR3 DNA: TGTGCCAGCAGCCAAGTTACTAGCGGGAGGCTTTCCTACGAGCAGTACTTC
CDR3 protein: CASSQVTSGRLSYEQYF

J gene: TRBJ1-1
D gene: .
clone size: few
V gene: TRBV6-2/TRBV6-3
CDR3 DNA: TGTGCCAGCAGGTCTTCCGGGACGGGGGAAGCTTTCTTT
CDR3 protein: CASRSSGTGEAFF

J gene: TRBJ2-6
D gene: .
clone size: few
V gene: TRBV5-1
CDR3 DNA: TGCGCCAGCAGCTTGGAGCCCTCGGGGGCCAACGTCCTGACTTTC
CDR3 protein: CASSLEPSGANVLTF

J gene: TRBJ2-5
D gene: .
clone size: few
V gene: TRBV20-1
CDR3 DNA: TGCAGTGCCACCCTTCCGGGGAGGGAGACCCAGTACTTC
CDR3 protein: CSATLPGRETQYF

J gene: TRBJ2-5
D gene: .
clone size: many
V gene: TRBV27
CDR3 DNA: TGTGCCAGCAGTTTTTCAAGGGGAGAGACCCAGTACTTC
CDR3 protein: CASSFSRGETQYF

J gene: TRBJ1-2
D gene: TRBD1
clone size: .
V gene: TRBV27
CDR3 DNA: TGTGCCAGCAGTTTAACACCGGGACAGCATGGCTACACCTTC
CDR3 protein: CASSLTPGQHGYTF

J gene: TRBJ2-3
D gene: .
clone size: few
V gene: TRBV7-3
CDR3 DNA: TGTGCCAGCAGCTTAACTCCCCTGGTGGCGGGAAGCACAGATACGCAGTATTTT
CDR3 protein: CASSLTPLVAGSTDTQYF

J gene: TRBJ2-6
D gene: TRBD1
clone size: .
V gene: TRBV18
CDR3 DNA: TGTGCCAGCTCCACAGGGGAAGGGGCCAACGTCCTGACTTTC
CDR3 protein: CASSTGEGANVLTF

J gene: TRBJ1-6
D gene: TRBD1
clone size: .
V gene: TRBV11-2
CDR3 DNA: TGTGCCAGCAGCTTAGTCCAGATTGGGACAGGCTCTAATTCACCCCTCCACTTT
CDR3 protein: CASSLVQIGTGSNSPLHF

J gene: TRBJ2-3
D gene: .
clone size: .
V gene: TRBV7-8
CDR3 DNA: TGTGCCAGCAGTTTCCGACCCTCAGATACGCAGTATTTT
CDR3 protein: CASSFRPSDTQYF

J gene: TRBJ2-3
D gene: .
clone size: .
V gene: TRBV20-1
CDR3 DNA: TGCAGTGCTAGAGTGGCTACAATGAACACAGATACGCAGTATTTT
CDR3 protein: CSARVATMNTDTQYF

J gene: TRBJ2-1
D gene: .
clone size: .
V gene: TRBV29-1
CDR3 DNA: TGCAGCGTTGGGAAGAACAATGAGCAGTTCTTC
CDR3 protein: CSVGKNNEQFF

J gene: TRBJ1-6
D gene: TRBD1
clone size: .
V gene: TRBV7-6
CDR3 DNA: TGTGCCAGCAGCTTGGACAGGGACAGCTATAATTCACCCCTCCACTTT
CDR3 protein: CASSLDRDSYNSPLHF

J gene: TRBJ1-6
D gene: TRBD1
clone size: few
V gene: TRBV6-1
CDR3 DNA: TGTGCCAGCAACTCCGGACAGGATGTTCCTTCACCCCTCCACTTT
CDR3 protein: CASNSGQDVPSPLHF

J gene: TRBJ1-5
D gene: .
clone size: .
V gene: TRBV7-8
CDR3 DNA: TGTGCCAGCAGCTCCGGGGGGAGCAATCAGCCCCAGCATTTT
CDR3 protein: CASSSGGSNQPQHF